Each of the 16 T cell receptor beta chains below was sequenced from the same sample in a study of blood T cell repertoires in COVID-19. Assay: immunoSEQ multiplex PCR; the TCRdb copy retains only in-frame clones and omits some. This sample has approximately 110,000 clones, with about 90% found just once. Sequenced: peripheral blood. These receptor sequences come from a woman aged 50 to 60 with active or convalescent COVID-19.

The chain is built from TRBV18 and TRBJ1-1; 9 nucleotides match TRBD1. Trimming took 3 bases from V and 6 from J; bases not matched to a gene: 5. Looked up from germline, CDR1 is KGHSH and CDR2 is LQKENI. The CDR3 length is 14 residues. The CDR3 spells CASSPRTGVSEAFF. The CDR3 bases are TGTGCCAGCTCACCTCGGACAGGGGTTTCTGAAGCTTTCTTT.

The J gene is TRBJ2-1, the V gene TRBV5-3; weak D call: TRBD1 (6 bases). TRBV5-3 is given ORF status, its function remaining uncertain. V was pared by 7 bases and J by 8 bases, with 31 bases between. The CDR3 consists of 18 residues. CDR3 region: CARGVRGPWDTAEHEQFF. The CDR3 bases are TGTGCCAGAGGAGTCAGGGGTCCGTGGGATACAGCGGAGCATGAGCAGTTCTTC.

V gene TRBV6-1 combines with J gene TRBJ1-2; D is unresolved. The CDR3 loop spans 12 amino acids. The germline V gene encodes CDR1 MNHNS and CDR2 SASEGT. The germline V and J ends were trimmed by 3 bases and 8 bases, with 10 bases remaining between them. The chain's CDR3 is CASSDGSRGYTF. For the CDR3, the DNA is TGTGCCAGCAGTGACGGGTCTCGGGGCTACACCTTC.

V and J are TRBV7-6 and TRBJ2-1; tentatively, D is TRBD2 (5 bases). Between the trimmed V and J ends, which lost 5 bases and 0 bases, there was a span of 14 bases. The CDR3 sequence is 16 residues long. Germline CDR1 reads SGHVS; CDR2 reads FNYEAQ. The CDR3 region is CASSPSRGSSYNEQFF. For the CDR3, the DNA is TGTGCCAGCAGCCCCTCAAGAGGGAGCTCCTACAATGAGCAGTTCTTC.

The chain joins TRBV11-3 to TRBJ2-1; perhaps TRBD2 as D (5 bases). This CDR3 is 13 amino acids long. In germline, CDR1 is SGHNT, CDR2 YENEEA. V was shortened by 3 bases and J by 4 bases, with 7 bases between the two germline ends. The CDR3 DNA sequence: TGTGCCAGCAGCTTTAGCGTTTACAATGAGCAGTTCTTC. Translating it yields CASSFSVYNEQFF.

The chain combines TRBV11-3 with TRBJ1-1; D remains unclear. The V gene lost 3 bases and the J gene lost 5 bases, with 10 bases spanning the gap. CDR1 and CDR2 from the germline V gene are SGHNT and YENEEA. The CDR3 has 13 amino acids. In DNA form, the CDR3 reads TGTGCCAGCAGCTTGGCGGGGTGGACTGAAGCTTTCTTT. The encoded protein is CASSLAGWTEAFF.

The chain employs TRBV7-2 and TRBJ2-1; 9 bases map to TRBD1. The V gene end was trimmed by 5 bases and the J gene end by 6 bases; junction bases not matched to a gene: 8. This CDR3 contains 15 residues. CDR1 is SGHTA, CDR2 FQGNSA, per germline. In DNA form, the CDR3 reads TGTGCCAGCAGCCCAGACAGGGGGGATGCCAATGAGCAGTTCTTC. It specifies CASSPDRGDANEQFF. Variable domain in full (rest from reference TRBV7-2 and TRBJ2-1): GAGVSQSPSNKVTEKGKDVELRCDPISGHTALYWYRQSLGQGLEFLIYFQGNSAPDKSGLPSDRFSAERTGGSVSTLTIQRTQQEDSAVYLCASSPDRGDANEQFFGPGTRLTVL.

The chain carries TRBV29-1 and TRBJ2-7; 10 bases are a match to TRBD1. CDR3 length: 14 residues. The V and J ends lost 7 bases and 0 bases, in that order; junction bases with no gene match: 6. Germline V gene lookup returns CDR1 SQVTM and CDR2 ANQGSEA. CDR3 bases: TGCAGCGCTGCAGGGACAGGGGTCTCCTACGAGCAGTACTTC. Residues: CSAAGTGVSYEQYF.

The chain joins TRBV20-1 to TRBJ2-7, with a possible D match to TRBD1 (5 bases). This CDR3 contains 11 residues. Per germline, CDR1 DFQATT and CDR2 SNEGSKA (reference sequence). V was shortened by 7 bases and J by 4 bases, with 11 bases between the two germline ends. CDR3 protein: CSGTGGYEQYF. CDR3 DNA sequence: TGCAGTGGAACAGGCGGTTACGAGCAGTACTTC.

The chain carries TRBV6-2 or TRBV6-3 and TRBJ2-7; TRBD2 agrees at 14 bases. This CDR3 spans 15 amino acids. CDR1 and CDR2 (germline): MNHEY, SVGEGT. The J segment lost 7 bases and the V segment lost 5 bases, leaving 7 bases of the junction unmatched. The CDR3 here is CASSTGLAGGSEQYF. CDR3 DNA sequence: TGTGCCAGCAGTACCGGACTAGCGGGAGGAAGTGAGCAGTACTTC.

The V and J genes are TRBV15 and TRBJ2-7, with D perhaps matching TRBD2 (5 bases). Trimming took off 0 bases at V and 0 bases at J, with 21 bases between the two ends. CDR3 length equals 19 residues. CDR1 is LNHNV and CDR2 is YYDKDF in the germline V gene (reference sequence). DNA for the CDR3: TGTGCCACCAGCAGAGATCCGGGGTATCGGACTCAAAGCTCCTACGAGCAGTACTTC. Its translation: CATSRDPGYRTQSSYEQYF.

The chain joins TRBV7-3 to TRBJ2-1; D is perhaps TRBD1 (5 bases). Deletions cut 6 bases from V and 4 bases from J, with 19 bases between. The CDR3 extends over 16 amino acids. Germline V gene data show CDR1 as SGHTA and CDR2 as FQGTGA. The CDR3 DNA reads as TGTGCCAGCAGTCCACCTCCTACAGGTATATACAATGAGCAGTTCTTC. Translating gives CASSPPPTGIYNEQFF.

This chain connects TRBV5-4 to TRBJ1-1, with 8 bases fitting TRBD1. Looked up from germline, CDR1 is SGHNT and CDR2 is YYREEE (reference sequence). V lost 5 bases, J lost 5 bases, and 5 bases stayed unmatched. The CDR3 contains 13 residues. CDR3 sequence reads: CASRSQGGTEAFF. As DNA, the CDR3 is TGTGCCAGCAGATCACAGGGGGGAACTGAAGCTTTCTTT.

V gene TRBV15 combines with J gene TRBJ1-2; TRBD1 matches 7 bases. The germline V gene encodes CDR1 LNHNV and CDR2 YYDKDF (reference sequence). The CDR3 consists of 14 residues. V gave up 5 bases and J gave up 5 bases; unmatched junction bases: 8. CDR3 DNA sequence: TGTGCCACCAGCCCCCGACAGGGACTTTATGGCTACACCTTC. Amino acids: CATSPRQGLYGYTF.

This chain links TRBV3-1 (or the pseudogene TRBV3-2) with TRBJ2-5, with a possible D match to TRBD2 (6 bases). V dropped 1 base and J dropped 5 bases, with 8 bases sitting between them. The CDR3 runs to 13 residues. Looked up from germline, CDR1 is LGHDT and CDR2 is YNNKEL (reference sequence). The CDR3 sequence is CASSQAGVETQYF. CDR3 nucleotides: TGTGCCAGCAGCCAAGCGGGGGTGGAGACCCAGTACTTC.

This chain uses TRBV19 with TRBJ2-5; D may be TRBD2 (6 bases). Trimming removed 3 bases at V and 2 bases at J, with 16 bases between. The CDR3 length is 16 residues. In germline, CDR1 is LNHDA, CDR2 SQIVND (reference sequence). The CDR3 loop reads CASSMGGDLGQETQYF. The CDR3 bases are TGTGCCAGTAGTATGGGGGGAGACTTGGGGCAAGAGACCCAGTACTTC.